A single sample gave rise to the 2 T cell receptor beta chains below, sequenced in a study of CD8+ T cells in alopecia areata. cDNA serving as the sequencing template came from extracted, reverse transcribed RNA. Only in-frame clones appear in the TCRdb table, and some are missing; sequencing was by immunoSEQ multiplex PCR. This sample has approximately 100,000 clones, with 35% to 45% found just once. The sample taken for sequencing was CD4+ T cells sorted from blood. These receptors all stem from a human donor with alopecia areata.

The V gene is TRBV18, the J gene TRBJ1-2, with TRBD1 identical over 7 bases. Germline V CDR1 and CDR2: KGHSH, LQKENI. This CDR3 is built from 14 residues. Losses at the gene ends were 6 bases for V and 6 bases for J; bases not matched to a gene: 10. This CDR3 reads CASSLNTGVNGYTF. The CDR3 region has the DNA TGTGCCAGCTCTCTTAATACAGGGGTGAATGGCTACACCTTC.

This clone was counted between two and nine times. This sequence joins TRBV5-1 and TRBJ2-7; TRBD1 matches at 8 bases. V shed 4 bases and J 9 bases; nucleotides not matched to a gene: 3. This CDR3 comprises 11 residues. CDR1 and CDR2 from the germline V gene are SGHRS and YFSETQ. DNA for the CDR3: TGCGCCAGCAGCACCGGACAGGGGCAGTACTTC. It yields the protein CASSTGQGQYF.